This TCR beta chain came from a study of shared clonotypes between healthy human individuals. CDR3 length: 15 residues. Trimming took 5 bases from V and 7 from J, leaving 18 bases between them. The germline CDR1 and CDR2 sequences are LNHDA and SQIVND (reference sequence). Repertoires were generated with immunoSEQ multiplex PCR, while TCRdb's copy carries only in-frame clones and drops some. The table records roughly 1,000,000 clones, roughly 74% of them present only once. The receptor was isolated from a man aged 18 to 29 in good health. Some clones in this sample may be carry-over from other donors' samples. The chain uses TRBV19 and TRBJ2-1; D uncertain. The sample was memory CD4+ T cells from PBMCs. Subset indicated: CD45RA-negative fraction. For the CDR3, the DNA is TGTGCCAGTAGTTTTCCCGGACGCGGAATTAATGAGCAGTTCTTC. Residues: CASSFPGRGINEQFF.